The sequence of this T cell receptor beta chain was determined in a study of blood T cell repertoires in COVID-19. Across the study: Specimens from acute and convalescent COVID-19 originated in the United States, Italy and Spain.

Germline CDR1 LNHDA, CDR2 SQIVND (reference sequence). The CDR3 is 18 residues long. V dropped 5 bases and J dropped 2 bases, with 24 bases sitting between them. This clone was observed once. Those enrolled in Seattle joined during active infection and were followed longitudinally afterward. As originally analysed: Scientists estimated how many nucleated cells there were by amplifying reference gene primers. Generated by immunoSEQ multiplex PCR, the TCRdb table keeps only in-frame clones and is missing some. That table supplies the V and J calls and clone size; D and trimming were determined from the DNA. Of over 250,000 clones listed, 80% to 90% are singletons.

Material for sequencing was peripheral blood. The sequence was collected from a woman in her 70s with COVID-19, enrolled during active disease. This chain connects TRBV19 to TRBJ2-5, with D perhaps matching TRBD1 (6 bases). The CDR3 protein is CASSHIGWQAGTQETQYF. Here the CDR3 DNA reads TGTGCCAGTAGTCATATAGGGTGGCAGGCAGGGACACAAGAGACCCAGTACTTC.